These T cell receptor beta chains were read from a single sample in a study of T cells in narcolepsy. Some clones are missing from TCRdb's copy, which holds only in-frame ones; the method was immunoSEQ multiplex PCR. The sample consists of some 2,500 clones, over 20% of them appearing once. The antigens these receptors bind are not known. The specimen was cultured CD4+ T cells from cerebrospinal fluid. These receptor sequences come from a human donor with narcolepsy. Each CDR3 is given with its conserved first and last residue. Fields, in order: clone size, J gene, D gene, V gene, CDR3 DNA, CDR3 protein. A D gene is named only where the DNA matches it firmly. The size of a clone is reported for some rows only, either as once, few or many, or as a class for expanded clones.

few,TRBJ2-7,-,TRBV6-9,TGTGCCAGCAGTTACGAAGGGAACGGTCCCTACGAGCAGTACTTC,CASSYEGNGPYEQYF
-,TRBJ2-1,-,TRBV7-7,TGTGCCAGCAGCTTAGCGGGGGGGCGCTACAATGAGCAGTTCTTC,CASSLAGGRYNEQFF
few,TRBJ1-1,TRBD1,TRBV28,TGTGCCAGCAGCAGACCCCGACAGGGATGGAACACTGAAGCTTTCTTT,CASSRPRQGWNTEAFF
-,TRBJ1-2,-,TRBV29-1,TGCAGCGTTGAAGGTAGGGATAGGTATGGCTACACCTTC,CSVEGRDRYGYTF
few,TRBJ2-1,-,TRBV19,TGTGCCAGTAGTATATCTCCGAGGGGGGGCTTTGAGCAGTTCTTC,CASSISPRGGFEQFF
medium-sized,TRBJ1-5,-,TRBV19,TGTGCCAGTATGACTATTTATGGCAATCAGCCCCAGCATTTT,CASMTIYGNQPQHF
medium-sized,TRBJ1-4,-,TRBV18,TGTGCCAGCTCACGCTTCAGGGGCGAGGAGGAAAAACTGTTTTTT,CASSRFRGEEEKLFF
-,TRBJ2-3,TRBD1,TRBV29-1,TGCAGCGTTGAGAAACAGGGGACAGATACGCAGTATTTT,CSVEKQGTDTQYF
-,TRBJ1-6,-,TRBV6-5,TGTGCCAGCCACACAGAGAGCTCCTATAATTCACCCCTCCACTTT,CASHTESSYNSPLHF
medium-sized,TRBJ1-5,TRBD1,TRBV6-1,TGTGCCAGCAGTGACCGCGCCCAGGGGGGCAATCAGCCCCAGCATTTT,CASSDRAQGGNQPQHF
large,TRBJ1-1,-,TRBV7-6,TGTGCCAGCAGCCTGGACAGGAACACTGAAGCTTTCTTT,CASSLDRNTEAFF
few,TRBJ2-1,-,TRBV30,TGTGCCTGGAGTGCGGCGAGAGGCCAGTTCTTC,CAWSAARGQFF
medium-sized,TRBJ2-5,-,TRBV2,TGTGCCAGCAGTGACCCCCCCCCTGGGGTGACCCAGTACTTC,CASSDPPPGVTQYF
few,TRBJ2-7,TRBD2,TRBV19,TGTGCCAGTAGTATAAGGCCTAGCGGGGGCTCCTACGAGCAGTACTTC,CASSIRPSGGSYEQYF
-,TRBJ1-2,-,TRBV6-1,TGTGCCAGCAGTTGGGGGAAGAATTACAACTATGGCTACACCTTC,CASSWGKNYNYGYTF
-,TRBJ2-1,TRBD1,TRBV11-3,TGTGCCAGCAGCTTAGTTTCGACAGGGAGTCATGAGCAGTTCTTC,CASSLVSTGSHEQFF
few,TRBJ1-4,-,TRBV5-5,TGTGCCAGCAGCTTATATACCGTGATCGCCACTAATGAAAAACTGTTTTTT,CASSLYTVIATNEKLFF
-,TRBJ2-1,TRBD1,TRBV11-3,TGTGCCAGCAGCTTAGCGTTTAGCAGGGGGCCCAATGAGCAGTTCTTC,CASSLAFSRGPNEQFF
-,TRBJ2-5,TRBD1,TRBV11-3,TGTGCCAGCAGCCAGGGGGCGGGGGAGACCCAGTACTTC,CASSQGAGETQYF
-,TRBJ2-1,-,TRBV15,TGTGCCACCAGCAGAGCGGACCTCAATGAGCAGTTCTTC,CATSRADLNEQFF
large,TRBJ1-6,-,TRBV28,TGTGCCAGCAGGTCCAGCTCCTATAATTCACCCCTCCACTTT,CASRSSSYNSPLHF
-,TRBJ1-2,-,TRBV11-2,TGTGCCAGCAGCTTAGGCGGTCAGGGATTTGATGGCTACACCTTC,CASSLGGQGFDGYTF
-,TRBJ2-5,-,TRBV7-2,TGTGCCAGCAGCTTAGGGGGAGAGGTGATAGAGACCCAGTACTTC,CASSLGGEVIETQYF
-,TRBJ1-5,-,TRBV2,TGTGCCAGCAGGGGGGGACTGCAGCCCCAGCATTTT,CASRGGLQPQHF
few,TRBJ2-1,TRBD2,TRBV9,TGTGCCAGCAAAGGCCCAATAGCGGGGGCCTACAATGAGCAGTTCTTC,CASKGPIAGAYNEQFF
few,TRBJ1-2,-,TRBV7-9,TGTGCCAGCAGCTTAGGGGGGCTCGACTATGGCTACACCTTC,CASSLGGLDYGYTF
-,TRBJ1-2,-,TRBV6-8,TGTGCCAGCAGTTTTCGGACGGGGAACTATGGCTACACCTTC,CASSFRTGNYGYTF
few,TRBJ1-5,-,TRBV19,TGTGCCAGCCTCCCGGGAAATAGCAATCAGCCCCAGCATTTT,CASLPGNSNQPQHF
-,TRBJ1-3,TRBD1,TRBV4-1,TGTGCCAGCAGCCAAGATCCGGGACAGGGTGAGAACACCATATATTTT,CASSQDPGQGENTIYF
large,TRBJ1-6,-,TRBV27,TGTGCCAGCAGTTTATTCCCGGGCCGGAATTCACCCCTCCACTTT,CASSLFPGRNSPLHF
-,TRBJ1-5,-,TRBV6-5,TGTGCCAGCAGTTACGGGAACTCTCAGCCCCAGCATTTT,CASSYGNSQPQHF
few,TRBJ1-4,-,TRBV10-1,TGCGCCAGCAGTGAGTCAAGAGGTGGTGAAAAACTGTTTTTT,CASSESRGGEKLFF
-,TRBJ2-1,TRBD2,TRBV6-5,TGTGCCAGCACCATTAGCGGGGGGGCCTGGGAGCAGTTCTTC,CASTISGGAWEQFF
few,TRBJ1-6,-,TRBV11-2,TGTGCCAGCAGCCTCAACGGTGGGGATTCACCCCTCCACTTT,CASSLNGGDSPLHF
few,TRBJ2-1,-,TRBV14,TGTGCCAGCAGCCAAGTAATAGGGGGCTACAATGAGCAGTTCTTC,CASSQVIGGYNEQFF
few,TRBJ2-5,-,TRBV2,TGTGCCAGCAGTAGGGACTTTCCAACTGGAGAGACCCAGTACTTC,CASSRDFPTGETQYF
few,TRBJ2-5,TRBD1,TRBV19,TGTGCCAGTAGCCAAAAACAGGGGTCTCAAGAGACCCAGTACTTC,CASSQKQGSQETQYF
few,TRBJ2-3,-,TRBV30,TGTGCCTGGAGTTCCAGGGCCACAGATACGCAGTATTTT,CAWSSRATDTQYF
-,TRBJ2-5,-,TRBV4-3,TGCGCCAGCAGCCAAGGGGGGGCCGGGGAGACCCAGTACTTC,CASSQGGAGETQYF
few,TRBJ2-7,-,TRBV5-4,TGTGCCAGCGGGGGTGGCAGTCCCCTCTACGAGCAGTACTTC,CASGGGSPLYEQYF
large,TRBJ1-1,-,TRBV10-3,TGTGCCATCGGAAGGGAGGGGAACACTGAAGCTTTCTTT,CAIGREGNTEAFF
medium-sized,TRBJ1-6,-,TRBV5-6,TGTGCCAGCAGCTTCCGGGGTCTACTTGAGAATTCACCCCTCCACTTT,CASSFRGLLENSPLHF
-,TRBJ1-2,TRBD1,TRBV6-6,TGTGCCAGCAGTTACGAAGGGCAGGGGGGGTTTCGCTACACCTTC,CASSYEGQGGFRYTF
medium-sized,TRBJ1-4,-,TRBV2,TGTGCCAGCTGCCGGCGTGCTAATGAAAAACTGTTTTTT,CASCRRANEKLFF
-,TRBJ2-7,TRBD1,TRBV2,TGTGCCAGCAGCCCCGGGACAGGGTTGGCCGAGCAGTACTTC,CASSPGTGLAEQYF
-,TRBJ2-7,-,TRBV9,TGTGCCAGCAGCGCCCGGACTGGACAGAATGACGAGCAGTACTTC,CASSARTGQNDEQYF
few,TRBJ1-2,-,TRBV30,TGTGCCGGACCCCGCCAGGGCTATGGCTACACCTTC,CAGPRQGYGYTF
few,TRBJ1-5,-,TRBV28,TGTGCCAGCAGTTTCGAAACTCAGCCCCAGCATTTT,CASSFETQPQHF
few,TRBJ2-1,TRBD2,TRBV11-2,TGTGCCAGCAGCTATGCCGGACTAGCGGTCAATGAGCAGTTCTTC,CASSYAGLAVNEQFF
few,TRBJ1-4,-,TRBV7-9,TGTGCCAGCAGCCCAACAAGGGGCGGCGGTGAAAAACTGTTTTTT,CASSPTRGGGEKLFF
-,TRBJ1-2,-,TRBV7-2,TGTGCCAGCAGCTTAGATCGGGGGCTTCGCGGGGGCTACACCTTC,CASSLDRGLRGGYTF
-,TRBJ2-5,-,TRBV4-2,TGTGCCAGCAGACGGGACCGCGATCGTCAGACCCAGTACTTC,CASRRDRDRQTQYF
-,TRBJ1-6,-,TRBV5-1,TGCGCCAGCAGCTTGGGACGGGGGGCAAGTTCACCCCTCCACTTT,CASSLGRGASSPLHF
-,TRBJ1-2,TRBD1,TRBV6-5,TGTGCCAGCAGCCCCCTAGGGACAGATAACTATGGCTACACCTTC,CASSPLGTDNYGYTF
medium-sized,TRBJ2-7,TRBD1,TRBV11-2,TGTGCCAGCAGCTCGGGTGGGACAGGAGGTCTCTACGAGCAGTACTTC,CASSSGGTGGLYEQYF
-,TRBJ2-5,-,TRBV2,TGTGCCAGCAGTGAAACTGCCGGTAGTAGGGCTCAAGAGACCCAGTACTTC,CASSETAGSRAQETQYF
-,TRBJ1-3,-,TRBV9,TGTGCCAGCAGCGTAGCTCTTGAGATCAGGGGAGTAGCGGGAAACACCATATATTTT,CASSVALEIRGVAGNTIYF
-,TRBJ2-2,TRBD2,TRBV4-2,TGTGCCAGCAGCCAAGATACCCCCGGGAGGTACACCGGGGAGCTGTTTTTT,CASSQDTPGRYTGELFF
-,TRBJ1-1,-,TRBV4-2,TGTGCCAGCAGCCCCCCGGGGGTTATGAACACTGAAGCTTTCTTT,CASSPPGVMNTEAFF
-,TRBJ1-3,TRBD1,TRBV4-2,TGTGCCAGCAACGAACCGGACAGGACGGGAAACACCATATATTTT,CASNEPDRTGNTIYF